This T cell receptor (beta chain) was identified during a study of cytomegalovirus exposure and HLA in healthy donors. Per germline, CDR1 MGHRA and CDR2 YSYEKL. V was pared by 1 base and J by 4 bases, with 13 bases between. The CDR3 loop spans 15 amino acids. On this clone itself: The antigen is not known.

Method: immunoSEQ multiplex PCR; TCRdb's copy keeps in-frame clones and lacks some. The sample has 140,000 or so clones, about 89% seen once. Study findings and constraints: The dataset shows that most TCR sequences were rare, while some public TCRs occurred in many donors.

This chain uses TRBV4-1 with TRBJ1-1, with no clear D. The TCR was taken from a man younger than 30 in good health and CMV-seronegative. The specimen was PBMCs. The CDR3: CASSQVTGLGTEAFF. CDR3 in DNA: TGCGCCAGCAGCCAAGTTACCGGGTTGGGCACTGAAGCTTTCTTT.